One sample yielded the 14 T cell receptor beta chains listed below, sequenced in a study of PD-L1 blockade in urothelial cancer. Clones were sequenced by immunoSEQ multiplex PCR, and TCRdb holds only the in-frame ones, with some missing. The sample records about 130,000 clones, roughly 83% being singletons. Time point defined: pretreatment peripheral blood. The sample consisted of PBMCs, taken around atezolizumab (anti-PD-L1) treatment. Receptors were obtained from a man over 45 with urothelial cancer.

CDR3 loop: CASSRSGSFYEQYF. CDR3 DNA: TGTGCCAGCAGCCGTAGCGGGAGTTTCTACGAGCAGTACTTC. The chain links TRBV11-2 to TRBJ2-7, with TRBD2 matching over 9 bases. The trim removed 5 bases at V and 3 bases at J, leaving 5 bases unmatched. CDR3 size: 14 residues. Germline loops: CDR1 SGHAT, CDR2 FQNNGV.

This clone was recorded only once. The chain is built from TRBV7-2 and TRBJ1-2; no clear D. This CDR3 is built from 13 residues. V was pared by 2 bases and J by 7 bases, with 11 bases between. Germline CDR1 and CDR2: SGHTA and FQGNSA. The CDR3: CASSLIGGIGYTF. The CDR3 bases are TGTGCCAGCAGCTTAATTGGAGGGATTGGCTACACCTTC.

This chain connects TRBV7-9 to TRBJ1-2; 7 bases map to TRBD1. With V trimmed by 5 bases and J by 6 bases, 15 bases remained unmatched. This CDR3 has 16 residues. The V gene's germline CDR1 is SEHNR and CDR2 FQNEAQ (reference sequence). The CDR3 DNA reads as TGTGCCAGCAGCCCCACAGGGGCAACGAGTTTGGATGGCTACACCTTC. Its protein product is CASSPTGATSLDGYTF.

The chain joins TRBV2 to TRBJ2-1; 9 nucleotides align to TRBD1. Germline V CDR1 and CDR2: SNHLY, FYNNEI. This CDR3 is built from 12 residues. The V gene end was trimmed by 4 bases and the J gene end by 8 bases; junction bases not matched to a gene: 0. The CDR3 DNA follows: TGTGCCAGCAGTGGACAGGGGGATGAGCAGTTCTTC. Protein: CASSGQGDEQFF.

This clone was recorded a few times. The CDR3 DNA follows: TGTGCCAGCAGTTTCGGGCAGGGGGGACCCTATAATTCACCCCTCCACTTT. Amino acids: CASSFGQGGPYNSPLHF. The V and J genes are TRBV28 and TRBJ1-6, with 7 bases matching TRBD1. This CDR3 contains 17 residues. Germline loops: CDR1 MDHEN, CDR2 SYDVKM. With V trimmed by 3 bases and J by 2 bases, 7 bases remained unmatched.

This chain links TRBV10-3 with TRBJ2-3; D gene unclear. CDR1 and CDR2 from the germline V gene are ENHRY and SYGVKD. The CDR3 is 13 residues long. V was cut by 4 bases and J by 0 bases, with 5 bases left in between. CDR3: CAISVRSTDTQYF. In DNA form, the CDR3 reads TGTGCCATCAGTGTTCGTAGCACAGATACGCAGTATTTT.

The CDR3 bases are TGTGCCAGCAAACTAGCGGGAGTAGGAACAGATACGCAGTATTTT. Its protein is CASKLAGVGTDTQYF. The rearrangement links TRBV6-5 to TRBJ2-3; 11 positions agree with TRBD2. V shed 7 bases, J shed 3 bases, and the junction held 6 bases outside the gene matches. The CDR3 length is 15 residues. Germline V lookup: CDR1 MNHEY, CDR2 SVGAGI.

This clone turned up a few times. The chain combines TRBV30 with TRBJ1-2; the D is unclear. Germline loops: CDR1 GTSNPN, CDR2 SVGIG (reference sequence). The V and J ends lost 1 base and 1 base respectively, with 7 bases between them. CDR3 length: 13 residues. Here the CDR3 reads CAWSDGVNYGYTF. In DNA, the CDR3 is TGTGCCTGGAGTGACGGTGTTAACTATGGCTACACCTTC.

The rearrangement links TRBV14 to TRBJ2-3; TRBD2 matches at 9 bases. The trim removed 1 base at V and 6 bases at J, leaving 11 bases unmatched. The CDR3 spans 17 residues. Germline assignment: CDR1 SGHDN and CDR2 FVKESK. CDR3 DNA sequence: TGTGCCAGCAGCCAAGGGGCGGCGGGAGGGCCCGGCGATACGCAGTATTTT. Translated, it gives CASSQGAAGGPGDTQYF.

V is TRBV14 and J is TRBJ1-1, with 8 bases lining up with TRBD1. CDR3 length: 16 residues. Germline V gives CDR1 SGHDN, CDR2 FVKESK. V was clipped by 0 bases and J by 5 bases; unmatched bases: 8. CDR3 protein: CASSQDLGQGVTEAFF. The DNA for the CDR3 is TGTGCCAGCAGCCAAGATCTAGGACAGGGTGTGACTGAAGCTTTCTTT.

This sequence joins TRBV27 and TRBJ2-2; perhaps TRBD2 as D (6 bases). Trimming took 5 bases from V and 3 from J, leaving 19 bases between them. The CDR3 covers 17 residues. The germline gives CDR1 MNHEY, CDR2 SMNVEV (reference sequence). Here the CDR3 reads CASSQPRWREDTGELFF. CDR3 nucleotides: TGTGCCAGCAGTCAGCCCCGGTGGAGGGAAGACACCGGGGAGCTGTTTTTT.

The chain combines TRBV28 with TRBJ1-6; 9 nucleotides agree with TRBD1. With 6 bases clipped from V and 6 bases from J, the junction kept 3 bases outside the gene matches. This CDR3 is 14 amino acids long. CDR1 MDHEN and CDR2 SYDVKM come from the germline V gene. CDR3 coding DNA: TGTGCCAGCAGCCTGGGACAGGGTAATTCACCCCTCCACTTT. Protein product: CASSLGQGNSPLHF.

This rearrangement joins TRBV6-1 to TRBJ1-4, with a possible D match to TRBD1 (5 bases). CDR3 length: 13 residues. V gave up 2 bases and J gave up 7 bases, with 8 bases separating them. Germline V gene data show CDR1 as MNHNS and CDR2 as SASEGT. CDR3 coding DNA: TGTGCCAGCAGTGAACCAGGGTTTGAAAAACTGTTTTTT. This translates into CASSEPGFEKLFF.

This chain connects TRBV5-4 to TRBJ1-6; D unclear. The CDR3 totals 15 residues. Trimming pared 5 bases from V and 0 bases from J, leaving 9 bases between. Germline CDR1 SGHNT, CDR2 YYREEE (reference sequence). The CDR3 protein is CASRFSSSYNSPLHF. DNA of the CDR3: TGTGCCAGCAGGTTCTCGAGCTCCTATAATTCACCCCTCCACTTT.